One sample yielded the 17 T cell receptor beta chains listed below, sequenced in a study of T cell repertoires in cytomegalovirus infection. TCRdb re-derived calls from the reads in MiXCR, one entry per CDR3 protein. This sample yields about 300,000 distinct CDR3 sequences, of which around 9.6% are seen a single time; around 2.4% belongs to the top ten. The sample taken for sequencing was PBMCs. The receptors derive from a human donor in good health (CMV status not recorded). Some clones in this sample may be carry-over from other donors' samples.

The chain links TRBV3-1 to TRBJ2-6; TRBD1 might be the D (5 bases). Germline CDR1 and CDR2: LGHDT and YNNKEL (reference sequence). The CDR3 extends over 18 amino acids. Trimming took off 5 bases at V and 0 bases at J, with 17 bases between the two ends. The CDR3 region is CASSFATVARSGANVLTF. As DNA, the CDR3 is TGTGCCAGCAGCTTCGCGACAGTAGCCCGCTCTGGGGCCAACGTCCTGACTTTC. Full variable domain (outside the CDR3, taken from reference TRBV3-1 and TRBJ2-6): DTAVSQTPKYLVTQMGNDKSIKCEQNLGHDTMYWYKQDSKKFLKIMFSYNNKELIINETVPNRFSPKSPDKAHLNLHINSLELGDSAVYFCASSFATVARSGANVLTFGAGSRLTVL.

This sequence joins TRBV20-1 and TRBJ1-1, with D perhaps matching TRBD1 (5 bases). The CDR3 is made up of 14 amino acids. Trimming removed 0 bases at V and 5 bases at J, with 13 bases between. CDR1 is DFQATT and CDR2 is SNEGSKA in the germline V gene (reference sequence). CDR3 sequence (DNA): TGCAGTGCTAGAGATAGGCAGGGATGGACTGAAGCTTTCTTT. Translating it yields CSARDRQGWTEAFF.

This clonotype showed up many times. This chain uses TRBV7-6 with TRBJ1-1; D remains unclear. The V end lost 0 bases, the J end lost 0 bases, and 11 bases lay between the germline ends. The CDR3 is 16 amino acids. Germline V gene data show CDR1 as SGHVS and CDR2 as FNYEAQ. CDR3: CASSLARGRMNTEAFF. The CDR3, as DNA: TGTGCCAGCAGCTTAGCTCGCGGACGGATGAACACTGAAGCTTTCTTT.

This sequence joins TRBV20-1 and TRBJ1-5, with 8 nucleotides matching TRBD1. CDR1 and CDR2 (germline): DFQATT, SNEGSKA (reference sequence). The CDR3 loop spans 13 amino acids. V lost 2 bases and J lost 7; bases outside the gene matches: 4. The CDR3 nucleotides read TGCAGTGCTAGAAGTGGACAGGGACAGCCCCAGCATTTT. Translated: CSARSGQGQPQHF.

The J gene is TRBJ2-7, the V gene TRBV3-1; D call uncertain. The CDR3 is 14 amino acids. Germline V CDR1 and CDR2: LGHDT, YNNKEL (reference sequence). Trimming left V 2 bases short and J 1 base short, with 9 bases between. CDR3 in DNA: TGTGCCAGCAGCCAATCCCACGCATCCTACGAGCAGTACTTC. Protein sequence: CASSQSHASYEQYF.

This clonotype was counted at least ten times. The rearrangement links TRBV20-1 to TRBJ2-7, with TRBD1 as a possible D gene (5 bases). V was pared by 3 bases and J by 3 bases, with 15 bases between. Germline-derived CDR1 and CDR2 are DFQATT and SNEGSKA (reference sequence). The CDR3 covers 14 residues. This CDR3 is CSASLRGKVYEQYF. CDR3 bases: TGCAGTGCTAGCCTAAGGGGAAAGGTCTACGAGCAGTACTTC.

The chain couples TRBV6-1 to TRBJ1-6, with 7 nucleotides matching TRBD1. Germline V CDR1 and CDR2: MNHNS, SASEGT. The CDR3 extends over 12 amino acids. J was trimmed by 18 bases and V by 2 bases; bases with no gene match: 7. The CDR3 loop is CASSESTGSGHF. The CDR3 DNA is TGTGCCAGCAGTGAATCGACAGGGAGTGGCCACTTT.

Many counts were recorded for this clonotype. This CDR3 is CSARGSRPNGYTF. The CDR3 DNA reads TGCAGTGCTAGAGGTTCCCGACCGAATGGCTACACCTTC. The chain carries TRBV20-1 and TRBJ1-2, with D unresolved. Germline values: CDR1 DFQATT, CDR2 SNEGSKA (reference sequence). This CDR3 spans 13 amino acids. V lost 1 base to trimming and J lost 6 bases, with 12 bases between them.

The chain couples TRBV7-9 to TRBJ2-1, with 8 positions matching TRBD2. J lost 0 bases, V lost 7 bases, and 14 bases had no gene match. CDR3 size: 18 residues. Looked up from germline, CDR1 is SEHNR and CDR2 is FQNEAQ (reference sequence). The CDR3 DNA follows: TGTGCCAGCAACCCCAGATCGGGGGGGCAAGTCTCCTACAATGAGCAGTTCTTC. Translated: CASNPRSGGQVSYNEQFF.

The chain carries TRBV7-3 and TRBJ2-1; D tentatively reads TRBD1 or TRBD2 (5 bases each). The CDR3 runs 15 residues. Trimming shortened V by 5 bases and J by 4 bases, and 15 bases separated the two germline ends. Germline values: CDR1 SGHTA, CDR2 FQGTGA. The CDR3 sequence is CASSPSRDQYNEQFF. The CDR3 DNA sequence: TGTGCCAGCAGCCCTTCACGGGACCAATACAATGAGCAGTTCTTC.

This clonotype was found many times. CDR3 nucleotide sequence: TGTGCCAGCAGCACCCGGGACAAAACTGAAGCTTTCTTT. Translation gives CASSTRDKTEAFF. The rearrangement joins TRBV7-2 to TRBJ1-1, with D possibly TRBD1 on 6 matching bases. V lost 5 bases, J lost 5 bases, and 12 bases lay in between. This CDR3 contains 13 residues. Looked up from germline, CDR1 is SGHTA and CDR2 is FQGNSA. Drawing the rest from reference TRBV7-2 and TRBJ1-1, the complete variable domain is GAGVSQSPSNKVTEKGKDVELRCDPISGHTALYWYRQSLGQGLEFLIYFQGNSAPDKSGLPSDRFSAERTGGSVSTLTIQRTQQEDSAVYLCASSTRDKTEAFFGQGTRLTVV.

The gene calls are TRBV2 and TRBJ1-5; no firm D call. The CDR3 has 15 amino acids. The V and J ends lost 0 bases and 2 bases respectively, with 8 bases between them. The germline gives CDR1 SNHLY, CDR2 FYNNEI. Here the CDR3 reads CASSEALLGNQPQHF. The CDR3 DNA is TGTGCCAGCAGTGAAGCGCTTCTTGGCAATCAGCCCCAGCATTTT.

This clonotype has a count of ten or more. The V and J genes are TRBV28 and TRBJ1-5; D ambiguous. CDR3 size: 16 residues. V was shortened by 6 bases and J by 4 bases, with 19 bases between the two germline ends. The germline V gene encodes CDR1 MDHEN and CDR2 SYDVKM. CDR3 nucleotide sequence: TGTGCCAGCAGCCGATATATGGCGGCTACTAATCAGCCCCAGCATTTT. Translated, it gives CASSRYMAATNQPQHF.

There are many counts of this clonotype. This chain uses TRBV7-2 with TRBJ1-5; TRBD1 might be the D (5 bases). This CDR3 is 15 amino acids long. Between the trimmed V and J ends, which lost 5 bases and 13 bases, there was a span of 24 bases. Germline V gives CDR1 SGHTA, CDR2 FQGNSA. This chain's CDR3 is CASSTTGGAIRTQHF. The CDR3 region has the DNA TGTGCCAGCAGCACGACCGGCGGGGCGATCAGGACTCAGCATTTT.

Ten or more counts support this clonotype. The gene calls are TRBV5-1 and TRBJ2-2, with D uncertain. Germline CDR1 and CDR2: SGHRS and YFSETQ. Trimming shortened V by 0 bases and J by 5 bases, and 11 bases separated the two germline ends. CDR3 length: 15 amino acids. CDR3: CASSLEGMSTGELFF. The CDR3 bases are TGCGCCAGCAGCTTGGAGGGCATGTCAACCGGGGAGCTGTTTTTT.

The table lists this clonotype with many counts. The chain has TRBV5-6 and TRBJ1-4; TRBD1 might be the D (6 bases). This CDR3 has 15 residues. CDR1 and CDR2 (germline): SGHDT, YYEEEE. V shed 4 bases and J shed 7 bases, with 17 bases lying between them. CDR3 loop: CASSGTRDTPEKLFF. The CDR3 nucleotides read TGTGCCAGCAGCGGAACCCGGGACACTCCTGAAAAACTGTTTTTT.

This clonotype was recorded many times. The rearrangement uses TRBV5-1 and TRBJ1-1; D not resolved. This CDR3 has 12 residues. V was clipped by 2 bases and J by 7 bases, with 9 bases between them. CDR1 SGHRS and CDR2 YFSETQ come from the germline V gene. CDR3 sequence reads: CASSLSRGEAFF. The CDR3 DNA reads as TGCGCCAGCAGCTTAAGCCGGGGTGAAGCTTTCTTT. The full variable domain, with the rest looked up from reference TRBV5-1 and TRBJ1-1, is KAGVTQTPRYLIKTRGQQVTLSCSPISGHRSVSWYQQTPGQGLQFLFEYFSETQRNKGNFPGRFSGRQFSNSRSEMNVSTLELGDSALYLCASSLSRGEAFFGQGTRLTVV.